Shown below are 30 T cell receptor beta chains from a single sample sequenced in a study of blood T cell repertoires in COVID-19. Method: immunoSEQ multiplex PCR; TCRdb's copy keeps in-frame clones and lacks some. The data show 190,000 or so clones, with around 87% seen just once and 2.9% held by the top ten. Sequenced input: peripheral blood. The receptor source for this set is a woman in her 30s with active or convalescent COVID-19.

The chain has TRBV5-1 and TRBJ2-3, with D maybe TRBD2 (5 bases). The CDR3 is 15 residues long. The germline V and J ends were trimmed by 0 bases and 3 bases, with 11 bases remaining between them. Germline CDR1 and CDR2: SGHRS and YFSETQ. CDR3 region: CASSLDGLRTDTQYF. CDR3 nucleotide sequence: TGCGCCAGCAGCTTGGATGGACTCAGAACAGATACGCAGTATTTT.

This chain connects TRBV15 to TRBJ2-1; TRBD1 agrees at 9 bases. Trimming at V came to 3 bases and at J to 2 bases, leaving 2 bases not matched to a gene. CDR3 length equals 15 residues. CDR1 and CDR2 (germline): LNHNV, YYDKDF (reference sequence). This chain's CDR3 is CATSRDRGTYNEQFF. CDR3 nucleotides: TGTGCCACCAGCAGGGACAGGGGTACCTACAATGAGCAGTTCTTC.

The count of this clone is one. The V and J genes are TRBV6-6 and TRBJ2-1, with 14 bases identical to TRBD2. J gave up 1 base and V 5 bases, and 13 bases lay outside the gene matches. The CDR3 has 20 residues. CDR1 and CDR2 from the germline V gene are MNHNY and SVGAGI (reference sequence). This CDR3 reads CASSPGTSGSLPNSYNEQFF. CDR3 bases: TGTGCCAGCAGTCCCGGGACTAGCGGGAGTCTTCCCAATTCCTACAATGAGCAGTTCTTC.

For the CDR3, the DNA is TGCGCCAGCAGGGAGAATAGCAATCAGCCCCAGCATTTT. This gives the protein CASRENSNQPQHF. This sequence joins TRBV4-1 and TRBJ1-5; D not resolved. V lost 6 bases to trimming and J lost 0 bases, with 6 bases between them. CDR1 is MGHRA, CDR2 YSYEKL, per germline. The CDR3 is 13 residues long.

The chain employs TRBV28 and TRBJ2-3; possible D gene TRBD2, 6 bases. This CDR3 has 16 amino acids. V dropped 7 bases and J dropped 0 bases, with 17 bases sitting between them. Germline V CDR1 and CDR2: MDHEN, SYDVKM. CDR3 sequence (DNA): TGTGCCAGCATGGTTGGCGGGGCCACTAGCACAGATACGCAGTATTTT. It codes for CASMVGGATSTDTQYF.

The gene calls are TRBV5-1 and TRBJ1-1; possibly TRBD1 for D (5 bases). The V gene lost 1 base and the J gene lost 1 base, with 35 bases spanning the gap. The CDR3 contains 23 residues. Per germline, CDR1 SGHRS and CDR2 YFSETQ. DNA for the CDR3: TGCGCCAGCAGCTTGCCCCGACTGAGCGGGACGGATAAATCGCCACTTGGGAACACTGAAGCTTTCTTT. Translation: CASSLPRLSGTDKSPLGNTEAFF. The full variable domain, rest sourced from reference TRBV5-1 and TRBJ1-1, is KAGVTQTPRYLIKTRGQQVTLSCSPISGHRSVSWYQQTPGQGLQFLFEYFSETQRNKGNFPGRFSGRQFSNSRSEMNVSTLELGDSALYLCASSLPRLSGTDKSPLGNTEAFFGQGTRLTVV.

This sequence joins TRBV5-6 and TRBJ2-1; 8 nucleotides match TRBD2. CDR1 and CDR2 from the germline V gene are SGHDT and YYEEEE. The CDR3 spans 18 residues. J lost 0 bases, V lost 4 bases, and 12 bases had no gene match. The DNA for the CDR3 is TGTGCCAGCAGCGCTGGGCTCGGGAGGGGTGCCTCCTACAATGAGCAGTTCTTC. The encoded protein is CASSAGLGRGASYNEQFF.

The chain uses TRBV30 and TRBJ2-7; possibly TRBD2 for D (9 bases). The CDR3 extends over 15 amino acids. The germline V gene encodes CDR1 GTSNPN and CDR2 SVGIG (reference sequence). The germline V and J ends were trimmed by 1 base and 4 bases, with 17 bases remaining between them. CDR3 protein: CAWSGTGTSIYEQYF. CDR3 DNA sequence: TGTGCCTGGAGTGGGACAGGGACTAGCATTTACGAGCAGTACTTC.

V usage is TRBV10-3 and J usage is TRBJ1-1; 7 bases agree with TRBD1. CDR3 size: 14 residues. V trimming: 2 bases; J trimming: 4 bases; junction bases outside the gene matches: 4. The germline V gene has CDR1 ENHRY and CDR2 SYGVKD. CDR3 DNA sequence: TGTGCCATCAGTGAGGTACAGGGGAGCACTGAAGCTTTCTTT. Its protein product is CAISEVQGSTEAFF.

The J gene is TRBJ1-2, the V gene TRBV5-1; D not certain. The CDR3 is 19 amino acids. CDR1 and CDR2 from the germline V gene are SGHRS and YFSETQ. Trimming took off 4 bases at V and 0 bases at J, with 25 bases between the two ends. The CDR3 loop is CASSPNLRTGNLPNYGYTF. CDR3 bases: TGCGCCAGCAGCCCTAACCTAAGGACTGGGAATCTTCCTAACTATGGCTACACCTTC.

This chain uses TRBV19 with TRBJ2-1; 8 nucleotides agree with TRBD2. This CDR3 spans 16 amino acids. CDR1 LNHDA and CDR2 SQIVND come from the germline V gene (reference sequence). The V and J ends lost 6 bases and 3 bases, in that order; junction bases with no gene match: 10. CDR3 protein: CASRSHPSGGYNEQFF. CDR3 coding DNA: TGTGCCAGTAGATCCCACCCAAGCGGGGGCTACAATGAGCAGTTCTTC.

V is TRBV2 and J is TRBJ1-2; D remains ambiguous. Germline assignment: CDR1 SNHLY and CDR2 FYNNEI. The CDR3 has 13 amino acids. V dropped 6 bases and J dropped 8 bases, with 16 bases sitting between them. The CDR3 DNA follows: TGTGCCAGCAGCAACGAACGAAGAGGGGGCTACACCTTC. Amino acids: CASSNERRGGYTF.

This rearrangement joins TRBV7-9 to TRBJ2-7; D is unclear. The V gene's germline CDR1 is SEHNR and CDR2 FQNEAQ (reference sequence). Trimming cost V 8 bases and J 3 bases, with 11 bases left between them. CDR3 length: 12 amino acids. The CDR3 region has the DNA TGTGCCAGCTCCGACAAACTCTACGAGCAGTACTTC. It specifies CASSDKLYEQYF.

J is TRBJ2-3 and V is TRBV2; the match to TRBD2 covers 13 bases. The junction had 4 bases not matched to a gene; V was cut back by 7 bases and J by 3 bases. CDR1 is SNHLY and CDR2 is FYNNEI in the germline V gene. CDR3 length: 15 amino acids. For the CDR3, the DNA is TGTGCCAGCACCATACTAGCGGGAGGGACAGATACGCAGTATTTT. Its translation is CASTILAGGTDTQYF.

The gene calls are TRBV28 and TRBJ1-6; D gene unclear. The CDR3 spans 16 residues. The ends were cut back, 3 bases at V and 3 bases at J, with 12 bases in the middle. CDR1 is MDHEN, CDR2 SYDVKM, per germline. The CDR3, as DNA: TGTGCCAGCAGTTTTACGGTTGGGCGCTATAATTCACCCCTCCACTTT. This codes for CASSFTVGRYNSPLHF.

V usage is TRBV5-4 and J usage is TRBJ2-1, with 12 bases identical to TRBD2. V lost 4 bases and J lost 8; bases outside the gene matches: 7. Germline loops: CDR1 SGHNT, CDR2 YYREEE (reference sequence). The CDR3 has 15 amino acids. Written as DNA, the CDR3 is TGTGCCAGCAGCCCTGGACTAGCGGGGTTCGATGAGCAGTTCTTC. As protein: CASSPGLAGFDEQFF. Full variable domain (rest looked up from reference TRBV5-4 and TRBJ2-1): ETGVTQSPTHLIKTRGQQVTLRCSSQSGHNTVSWYQQALGQGPQFIFQYYREEENGRGNFPPRFSGLQFPNYSSELNVNALELDDSALYLCASSPGLAGFDEQFFGPGTRLTVL.

The CDR3: CSVGGRDRDEQYF. CDR3 nucleotides: TGCAGCGTTGGGGGTCGGGATCGAGACGAGCAGTACTTC. The rearrangement uses TRBV29-1 and TRBJ2-7; possible D gene TRBD2, 5 bases. With 4 bases removed from V and 5 bases from J, the gap between germline ends came to 15 bases. Germline assignment: CDR1 SQVTM and CDR2 ANQGSEA. This CDR3 is built from 13 residues.

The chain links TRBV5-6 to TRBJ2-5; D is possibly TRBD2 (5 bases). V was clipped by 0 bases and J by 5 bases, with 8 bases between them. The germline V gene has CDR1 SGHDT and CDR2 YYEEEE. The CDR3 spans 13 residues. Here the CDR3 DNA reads TGTGCCAGCAGCTTGGTTGGCGGGGAGACCCAGTACTTC. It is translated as CASSLVGGETQYF.

For the CDR3, the DNA is TGTGCCAGTTCAAACAAACCGAACACCGGGGAGCTGTTTTTT. It is translated as CASSNKPNTGELFF. This sequence joins TRBV11-3 and TRBJ2-2; no clear D gene. Germline CDR1 reads SGHNT; CDR2 reads YENEEA. The V end lost 9 bases, the J end lost 0 bases, and 11 bases lay between the germline ends. The CDR3 totals 14 residues.

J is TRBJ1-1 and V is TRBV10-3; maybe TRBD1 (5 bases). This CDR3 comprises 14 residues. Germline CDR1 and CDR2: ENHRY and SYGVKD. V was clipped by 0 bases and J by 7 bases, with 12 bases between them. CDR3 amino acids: CAISESTGLGEAFF. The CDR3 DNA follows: TGTGCCATCAGTGAGTCCACAGGACTAGGTGAAGCTTTCTTT.

The CDR3 DNA reads TGTGCCAGCCAACTCGGTACAGGAGCGAATCAGCCCCAGCATTTT. Amino acid sequence: CASQLGTGANQPQHF. V usage is TRBV2 and J usage is TRBJ1-5; D possibly corresponds to TRBD1 (5 bases). CDR1 is SNHLY and CDR2 is FYNNEI in the germline V gene. This CDR3 has 15 residues. V gave up 8 bases and J gave up 4 bases, with 18 bases separating them.

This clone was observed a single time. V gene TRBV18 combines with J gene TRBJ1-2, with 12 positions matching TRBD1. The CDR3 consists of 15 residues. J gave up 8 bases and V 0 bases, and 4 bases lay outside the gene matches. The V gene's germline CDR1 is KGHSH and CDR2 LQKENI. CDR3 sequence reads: CASSPPGQGAFGYTF. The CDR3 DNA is TGTGCCAGCTCACCACCGGGACAGGGGGCTTTCGGCTACACCTTC.

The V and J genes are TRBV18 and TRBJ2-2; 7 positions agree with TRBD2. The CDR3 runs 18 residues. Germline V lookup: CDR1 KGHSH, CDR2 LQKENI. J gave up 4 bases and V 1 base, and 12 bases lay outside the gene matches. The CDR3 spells CASSPLAPRRERTGELFF. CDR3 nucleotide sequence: TGTGCCAGCTCACCACTGGCACCCCGGCGGGAGCGCACCGGGGAGCTGTTTTTT.

The chain's CDR3 is CASSLGGSLNEKLFF. CDR3 sequence (DNA): TGTGCCAGCAGCTTAGGGGGCAGTTTAAATGAAAAACTGTTTTTT. The rearrangement joins TRBV11-2 to TRBJ1-4; the D gene is possibly TRBD1 (5 bases). This CDR3 has 15 amino acids. The V gene's germline CDR1 is SGHAT and CDR2 FQNNGV. V was shortened by 1 base and J by 5 bases, with 11 bases between the two germline ends.

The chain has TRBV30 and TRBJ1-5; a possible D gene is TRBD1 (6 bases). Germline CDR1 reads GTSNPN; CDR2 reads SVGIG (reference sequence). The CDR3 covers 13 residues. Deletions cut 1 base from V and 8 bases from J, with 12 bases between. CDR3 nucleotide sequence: TGTGCCTGGAGTGGAGGGGGAAGCAAGCCCCAGCATTTT. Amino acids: CAWSGGGSKPQHF.

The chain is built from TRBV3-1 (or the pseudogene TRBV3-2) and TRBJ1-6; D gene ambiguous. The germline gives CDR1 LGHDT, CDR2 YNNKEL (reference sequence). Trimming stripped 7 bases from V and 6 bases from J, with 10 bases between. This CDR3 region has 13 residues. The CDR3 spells CASKNSPNSPLHF. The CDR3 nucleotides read TGTGCCAGCAAAAACAGCCCTAATTCACCCCTCCACTTT.

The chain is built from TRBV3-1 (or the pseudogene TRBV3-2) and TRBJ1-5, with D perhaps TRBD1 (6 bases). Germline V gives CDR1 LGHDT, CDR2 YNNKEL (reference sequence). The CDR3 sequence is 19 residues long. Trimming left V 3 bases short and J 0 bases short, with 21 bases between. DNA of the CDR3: TGTGCCAGCAGCCAGGGAATACCGGGACAAAAATATAGCAATCAGCCCCAGCATTTT. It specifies CASSQGIPGQKYSNQPQHF.

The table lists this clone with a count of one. The CDR3 nucleotides are TGTGCCAGCAGCTCGGGACAGACCTACGAGCAGTACTTC. It codes for CASSSGQTYEQYF. The rearrangement links TRBV11-2 to TRBJ2-7; TRBD1 agrees at 7 bases. The junction had 2 bases not matched to a gene; V was cut back by 4 bases and J by 2 bases. The CDR3 length is 13 residues. Germline CDR1 SGHAT, CDR2 FQNNGV.

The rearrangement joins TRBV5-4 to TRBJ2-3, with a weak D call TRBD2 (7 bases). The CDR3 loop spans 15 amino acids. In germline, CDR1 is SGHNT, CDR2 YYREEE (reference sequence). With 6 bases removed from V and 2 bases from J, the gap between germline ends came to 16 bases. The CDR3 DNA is TGTGCCAGCACCGCCCGGGGGGCGACCACAGATACGCAGTATTTT. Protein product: CASTARGATTDTQYF.

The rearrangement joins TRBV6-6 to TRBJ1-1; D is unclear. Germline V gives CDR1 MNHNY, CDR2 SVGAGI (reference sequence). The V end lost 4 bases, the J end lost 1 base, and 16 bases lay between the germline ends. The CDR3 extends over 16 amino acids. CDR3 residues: CASSFRRSAENTEAFF. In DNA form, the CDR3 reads TGTGCCAGCAGTTTTCGACGGTCGGCGGAGAACACTGAAGCTTTCTTT.